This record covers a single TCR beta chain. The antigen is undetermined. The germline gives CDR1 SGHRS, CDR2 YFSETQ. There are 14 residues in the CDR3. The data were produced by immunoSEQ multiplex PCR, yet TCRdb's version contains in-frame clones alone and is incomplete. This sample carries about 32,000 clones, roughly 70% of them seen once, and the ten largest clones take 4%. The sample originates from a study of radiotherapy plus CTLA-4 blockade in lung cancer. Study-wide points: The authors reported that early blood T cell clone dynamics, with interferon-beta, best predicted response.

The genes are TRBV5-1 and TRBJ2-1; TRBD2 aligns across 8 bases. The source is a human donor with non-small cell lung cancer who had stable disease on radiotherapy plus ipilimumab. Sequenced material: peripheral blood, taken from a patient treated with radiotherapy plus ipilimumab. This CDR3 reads CATGPGGVYNEQFF. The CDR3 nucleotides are TGCGCGACGGGTCCGGGAGGGGTTTACAATGAGCAGTTCTTC.